The clone carrying this T cell receptor beta chain was seen once. Its antigen is unidentified. The CDR3 spans 18 residues. Deletions cut 8 bases from V and 3 bases from J, with 29 bases between. The V gene's germline CDR1 is SNHLY and CDR2 FYNNEI. CD8 cells classed as naive were CD45RO-negative and positively selected for CCR7, excluding terminally differentiated effector memory CD45RA+ cells. The data derive from a study of shared clonotypes between healthy human individuals. The wider study: Aged between 18 and 49, the donors were two women and three men. Per-donor plates numbered three CD4 naive, three CD4 memory, two CD8 naive and one CD8 memory.

Here immunoSEQ multiplex PCR was the method, and the copy in TCRdb shows in-frame clones only, minus some. The sample gives over 2 million clones, about 95% of which show up once; 1.1% is in the top ten. Notes on the study in general: Clonotype sharing among the donors was expected to vary with sequencing depth.

This TCR came from a man aged 18-30 years in good health. Material: naive CD8+ T cells sorted from blood. V usage is TRBV2 and J usage is TRBJ2-7, with TRBD2 as a possible D gene (6 bases). CDR3 amino acids: CASHVDSRDSLPGYEQYF. DNA for the CDR3: TGTGCCAGCCATGTGGATTCCAGGGACTCCCTTCCGGGCTACGAGCAGTACTTC. Full variable domain (missing parts from reference TRBV2 and TRBJ2-7): EPEVTQTPSHQVTQMGQEVILRCVPISNHLYFYWYRQILGQKVEFLVSFYNNEISEKSEIFDDQFSVERPDGSNFTLKIRSTKLEDSAMYFCASHVDSRDSLPGYEQYFGPGTRLTVT.